Presented here are 10 T cell receptor beta chains from one specimen sequenced in a study of neurological immune-mediated disorders. TCRdb itself ran the 5' RACE reads through MiXCR, one entry per CDR3 protein. The data contain 67,000 or so distinct CDR3 sequences, roughly 13% of them singletons. Regarding time point: longitudinal time-point 1 (baseline). The sequencing sample was made of PBMCs. The receptor source for this set is a female donor with HTLV-1-associated myelopathy (HAM/TSP).

This clonotype was seen repeatedly, ten times or more. This chain joins TRBV7-2 and TRBJ1-1, with TRBD1 as a possible D gene (5 bases). The length of the CDR3 is 13 residues. Germline CDR1 reads SGHTA; CDR2 reads FQGNSA. The germline V and J ends were trimmed by 5 bases and 5 bases, with 12 bases remaining between them. CDR3 sequence (DNA): TGTGCCAGCAGCCCAGGGATTGTAACTGAAGCTTTCTTT. Its translation: CASSPGIVTEAFF.

This chain uses TRBV5-1 with TRBJ2-5, with D perhaps matching TRBD1 (6 bases). The germline CDR1 and CDR2 sequences are SGHRS and YFSETQ. The CDR3 covers 14 residues. Trimming took 0 bases from V and 3 from J, leaving 9 bases between them. The CDR3 nucleotides are TGCGCCAGCAGCTTGGAGGGGGTGGAAGAGACCCAGTACTTC. Its protein product is CASSLEGVEETQYF.

This clonotype was found many times. This sequence joins TRBV30 and TRBJ2-2; D is possibly TRBD1 (6 bases). V was trimmed by 8 bases and J by 1 base, leaving 14 bases between them. This CDR3 contains 14 residues. Germline V lookup: CDR1 GTSNPN, CDR2 SVGIG (reference sequence). The CDR3 region is CAITRGRNTGELFF. In nucleotides, the CDR3 is TGTGCCATCACAAGGGGGAGGAACACCGGGGAGCTGTTTTTT.

This clonotype has at least ten counts. The chain is built from TRBV2 and TRBJ2-7, with 8 bases identical to TRBD1. The CDR3 is 13 residues long. The J segment lost 5 bases and the V segment lost 7 bases, leaving 7 bases of the junction unmatched. Germline V gene sequence: CDR1 SNHLY, CDR2 FYNNEI. The CDR3 sequence is CASNYRGSNEQYF. The DNA of the CDR3 is TGTGCCAGCAATTACAGGGGGTCCAACGAGCAGTACTTC.

This clonotype has a count of ten or more. The chain links TRBV20-1 to TRBJ1-3; TRBD1 matches 8 bases. The germline CDR1 and CDR2 sequences are DFQATT and SNEGSKA (reference sequence). Unmatched junction bases numbered 6, after V lost 5 bases and J lost 3 bases. This CDR3 is built from 14 residues. The CDR3 bases are TGCAGTGCTGGACAGGGATCGAGTGGAAACACCATATATTTT. Translation gives CSAGQGSSGNTIYF.

The rearrangement uses TRBV5-1 and TRBJ1-1; no reliable D call. This CDR3 is 16 amino acids long. CDR1 and CDR2 from the germline V gene are SGHRS and YFSETQ. V was pared by 0 bases and J by 3 bases, with 15 bases between. The CDR3 sequence: CASSLAVSHSDTEAFF. The DNA of the CDR3 is TGCGCCAGCAGCTTGGCCGTATCCCACTCGGACACTGAAGCTTTCTTT. Based on the CDR3 plus reference TRBV5-1 and TRBJ1-1, the full variable domain is KAGVTQTPRYLIKTRGQQVTLSCSPISGHRSVSWYQQTPGQGLQFLFEYFSETQRNKGNFPGRFSGRQFSNSRSEMNVSTLELGDSALYLCASSLAVSHSDTEAFFGQGTRLTVV.

This clonotype was observed many times. This chain links TRBV10-1 with TRBJ2-7; 8 bases are a match to TRBD1. V trimming: 3 bases; J trimming: 6 bases; junction bases outside the gene matches: 22. The CDR3 length is 19 residues. Germline CDR1 and CDR2: WNHNN and SYGVQD (reference sequence). The CDR3 coding sequence is TGCGCCAGCAGTGATCTCTGTGTAGTCCGTTCCAGGGGGCGACGCGAGCAGTACTTC. It yields the protein CASSDLCVVRSRGRREQYF.

This clonotype was counted many times. The chain uses TRBV5-1 and TRBJ1-2; weak D call: TRBD1 (5 bases). The CDR3 spans 14 residues. Germline V gene data show CDR1 as SGHRS and CDR2 as YFSETQ. Trimming took 0 bases from V and 6 from J, leaving 12 bases between them. The CDR3 DNA sequence: TGCGCCAGCAGCTTGGTATCAGGGTCTGATGGCTACACCTTC. The encoded protein is CASSLVSGSDGYTF. The whole variable domain, filled in from reference TRBV5-1 and TRBJ1-2, reads KAGVTQTPRYLIKTRGQQVTLSCSPISGHRSVSWYQQTPGQGLQFLFEYFSETQRNKGNFPGRFSGRQFSNSRSEMNVSTLELGDSALYLCASSLVSGSDGYTFGSGTRLTVV.

This clonotype was found once. The germline gene is not matched at one end of the junction; a read error may be the cause. The chain combines TRBV27 with TRBJ2-6; D gene ambiguous. This CDR3 is 14 amino acids long. Germline V gives CDR1 MNHEY, CDR2 SMNVEV (reference sequence). CDR3 residues: CASSLNSGANGLTF. The CDR3 nucleotides are TGTGCCAGCAGTTTAAACTCTGGTGCCAACGGCCTGACTTTC.

This clonotype was seen many times. The chain carries TRBV28 and TRBJ1-5, with D possibly being TRBD1 (5 bases). The CDR3 has 13 residues. Germline CDR1 and CDR2: MDHEN and SYDVKM. Trimming cost V 4 bases and J 6 bases, with 10 bases left between them. The CDR3 DNA reads TGTGCCAGCAGTTCAGGGTTTCTTCAGCCCCAGCATTTT. Protein sequence: CASSSGFLQPQHF.